These 3 T cell receptor beta chains came from one sample sequenced in a study of PD-1 blockade in classical Hodgkin lymphoma. Stated time point: cycle 4 day 1 (C4D1), after less than 7 weeks of nivolumab. All patients experienced relapse after autologous stem cell transplantation, and brentuximab vedotin exposure was variable. Profiled with immunoSEQ multiplex PCR; TCRdb holds only in-frame clones, not every one. The repertoire holds about 50,000 clones, with about 76% as singletons. Sequences were derived from peripheral blood mononuclear cells (PBMCs), sampled before the fourth cycle of nivolumab. These receptors were obtained from a human donor with classical Hodgkin lymphoma.

The rearrangement links TRBV6-5 to TRBJ2-7; no firm D call. V lost 5 bases, J lost 4 bases, and 9 bases lay in between. CDR1 MNHEY and CDR2 SVGAGI come from the germline V gene. This CDR3 has 12 residues. CDR3 sequence: CASSLNRYEQYF. The CDR3 DNA reads as TGTGCCAGCAGTCTGAATAGGTACGAGCAGTACTTC.

The chain is built from TRBV4-3 and TRBJ2-3; D gene unclear. The CDR3 loop spans 15 amino acids. Germline V lookup: CDR1 LGHNA, CDR2 YSLEER. V gave up 4 bases and J gave up 0 bases, with 11 bases separating them. The CDR3 reads CASSLTTASTDTQYF. The CDR3 DNA sequence: TGCGCCAGCAGCCTGACGACGGCGAGCACAGATACGCAGTATTTT.

The chain couples TRBV4-3 to TRBJ2-1; unclear D gene. The CDR3 runs to 16 residues. Germline lookup yields CDR1 LGHNA and CDR2 YSLEER. V dropped 0 bases and J dropped 2 bases, with 11 bases sitting between them. CDR3 loop: CASSQELSETYNEQFF. The CDR3 bases are TGCGCCAGCAGCCAAGAACTCTCGGAAACCTACAATGAGCAGTTCTTC.